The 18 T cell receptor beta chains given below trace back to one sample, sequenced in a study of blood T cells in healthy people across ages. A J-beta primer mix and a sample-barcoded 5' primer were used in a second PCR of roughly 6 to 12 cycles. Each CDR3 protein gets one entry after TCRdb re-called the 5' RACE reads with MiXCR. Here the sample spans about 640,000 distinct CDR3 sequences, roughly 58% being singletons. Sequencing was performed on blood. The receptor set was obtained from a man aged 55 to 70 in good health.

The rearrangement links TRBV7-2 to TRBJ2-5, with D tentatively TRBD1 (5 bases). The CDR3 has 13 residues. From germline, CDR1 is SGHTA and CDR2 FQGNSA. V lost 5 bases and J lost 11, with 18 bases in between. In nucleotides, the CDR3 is TGTGCCAGCAGCCGACAGAGCTACAATGAGCAGTACTTC. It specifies CASSRQSYNEQYF.

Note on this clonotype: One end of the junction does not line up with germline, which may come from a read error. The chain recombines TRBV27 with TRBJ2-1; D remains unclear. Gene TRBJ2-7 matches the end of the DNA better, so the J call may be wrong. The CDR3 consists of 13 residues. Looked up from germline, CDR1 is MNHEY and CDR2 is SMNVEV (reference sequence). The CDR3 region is CASSLSPSYGQYF. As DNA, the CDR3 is TGTGCCAGCAGTTTATCTCCCTCCTACGGGCAGTACTTC.

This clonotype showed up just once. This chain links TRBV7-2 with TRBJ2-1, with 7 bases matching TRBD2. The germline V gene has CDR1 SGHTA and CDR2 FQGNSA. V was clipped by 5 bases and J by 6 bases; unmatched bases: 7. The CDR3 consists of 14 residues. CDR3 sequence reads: CASSVNGRLNEQFF. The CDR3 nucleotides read TGTGCCAGCAGCGTAAACGGGAGGCTCAATGAGCAGTTCTTC.

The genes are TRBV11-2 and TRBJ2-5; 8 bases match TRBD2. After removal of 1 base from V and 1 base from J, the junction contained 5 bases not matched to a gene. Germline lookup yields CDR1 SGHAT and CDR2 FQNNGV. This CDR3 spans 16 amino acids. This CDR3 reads CASSLVTGGSQETQYF. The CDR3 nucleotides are TGTGCCAGCAGCTTAGTGACGGGGGGGTCCCAAGAGACCCAGTACTTC.

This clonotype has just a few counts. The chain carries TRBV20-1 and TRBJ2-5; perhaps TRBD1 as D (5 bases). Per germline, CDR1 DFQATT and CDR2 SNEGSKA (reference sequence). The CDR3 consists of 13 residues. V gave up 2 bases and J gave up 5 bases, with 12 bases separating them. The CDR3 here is CSARPQGWETQYF. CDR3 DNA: TGCAGTGCTAGACCCCAGGGTTGGGAGACCCAGTACTTC.

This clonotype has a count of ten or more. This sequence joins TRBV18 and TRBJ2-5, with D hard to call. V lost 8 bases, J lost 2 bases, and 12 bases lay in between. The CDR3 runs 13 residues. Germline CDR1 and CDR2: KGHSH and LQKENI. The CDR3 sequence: CASSPGSQETQYF. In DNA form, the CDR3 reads TGTGCCAGCAGTCCCGGGTCACAAGAGACCCAGTACTTC.

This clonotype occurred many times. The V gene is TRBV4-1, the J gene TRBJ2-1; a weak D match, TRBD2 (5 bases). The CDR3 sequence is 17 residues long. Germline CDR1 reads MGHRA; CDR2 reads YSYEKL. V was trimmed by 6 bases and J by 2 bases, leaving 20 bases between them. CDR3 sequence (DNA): TGCGCCAGCAGGCGCTTTCCGACTGGGAGAACCTACAATGAGCAGTTCTTC. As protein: CASRRFPTGRTYNEQFF.

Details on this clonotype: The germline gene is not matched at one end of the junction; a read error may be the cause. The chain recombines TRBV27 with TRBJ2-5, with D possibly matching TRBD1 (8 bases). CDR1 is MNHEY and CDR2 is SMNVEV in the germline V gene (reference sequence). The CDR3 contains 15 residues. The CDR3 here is CASSLGRTGRETRYF. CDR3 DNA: TGTGCCAGCAGTTTAGGACGGACAGGGCGGGAGACCCGGTACTTC.

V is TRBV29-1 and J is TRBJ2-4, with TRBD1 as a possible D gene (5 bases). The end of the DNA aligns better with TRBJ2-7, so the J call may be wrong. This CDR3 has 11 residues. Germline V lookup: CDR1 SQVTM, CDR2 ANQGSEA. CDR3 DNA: TGCAGCGTTGTGACAGCCTTCGAGCAGTACTTC. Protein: CSVVTAFEQYF.

The CDR3, as DNA: TGTGCCAGCAGCCTGGGACCCGGGGGTCAGCCCCAGCATTTT. This sequence encodes CASSLGPGGQPQHF. This rearrangement joins TRBV7-9 to TRBJ1-5; weak D call: TRBD1 (5 bases). Germline CDR1 reads SEHNR; CDR2 reads FQNEAQ (reference sequence). Trimming took 5 bases from V and 6 from J, leaving 14 bases between them. The CDR3 runs 14 residues.

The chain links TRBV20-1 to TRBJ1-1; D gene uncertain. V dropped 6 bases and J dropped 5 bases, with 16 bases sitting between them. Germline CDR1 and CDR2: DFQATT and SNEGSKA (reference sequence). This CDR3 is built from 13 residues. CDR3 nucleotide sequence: TGCAGTGCCCGGACGCAACCGGGGACTGAAGCTTTCTTT. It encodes CSARTQPGTEAFF.

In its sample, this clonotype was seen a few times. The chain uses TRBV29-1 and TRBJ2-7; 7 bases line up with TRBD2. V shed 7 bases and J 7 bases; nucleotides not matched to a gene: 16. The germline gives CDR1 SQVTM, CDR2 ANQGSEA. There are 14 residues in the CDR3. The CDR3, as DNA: TGCAGCGGGGGTCTAGGCGGGGGAGCCAATGAGCAGTACTTC. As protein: CSGGLGGGANEQYF.

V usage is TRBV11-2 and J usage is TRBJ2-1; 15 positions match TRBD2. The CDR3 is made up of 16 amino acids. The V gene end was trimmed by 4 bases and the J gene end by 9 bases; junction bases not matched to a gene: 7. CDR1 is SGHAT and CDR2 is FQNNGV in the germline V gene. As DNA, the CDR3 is TGTGCCAGCAGCTCAGGACTAGCGGGGGGGCACGGTGAGCAGTTCTTC. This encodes CASSSGLAGGHGEQFF. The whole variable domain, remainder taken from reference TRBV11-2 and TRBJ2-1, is EAGVAQSPRYKIIEKRQSVAFWCNPISGHATLYWYQQILGQGPKLLIQFQNNGVVDDSQLPKDRFSAERLKGVDSTLKIQPAKLEDSAVYLCASSSGLAGGHGEQFFGPGTRLTVL.

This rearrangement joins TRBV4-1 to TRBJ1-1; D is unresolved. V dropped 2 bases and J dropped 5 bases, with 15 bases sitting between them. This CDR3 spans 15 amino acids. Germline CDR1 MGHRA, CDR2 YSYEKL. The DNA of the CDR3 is TGCGCCAGCAGCCAATCCCCGGGCGATTGGACTGAAGCTTTCTTT. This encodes CASSQSPGDWTEAFF.

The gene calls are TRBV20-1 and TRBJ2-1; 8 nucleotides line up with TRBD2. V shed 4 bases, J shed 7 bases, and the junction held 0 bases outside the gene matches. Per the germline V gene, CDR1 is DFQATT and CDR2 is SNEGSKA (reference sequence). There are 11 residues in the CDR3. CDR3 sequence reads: CSATGGNEQFF. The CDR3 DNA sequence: TGCAGTGCTACGGGGGGGAATGAGCAGTTCTTC.

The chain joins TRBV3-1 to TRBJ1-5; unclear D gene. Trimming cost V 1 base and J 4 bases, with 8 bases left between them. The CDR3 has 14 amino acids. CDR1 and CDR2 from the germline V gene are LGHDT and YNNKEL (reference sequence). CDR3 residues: CASSQGGGNQPQHF. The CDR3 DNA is TGTGCCAGCAGCCAAGGGGGTGGGAATCAGCCCCAGCATTTT. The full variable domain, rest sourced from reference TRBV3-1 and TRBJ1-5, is DTAVSQTPKYLVTQMGNDKSIKCEQNLGHDTMYWYKQDSKKFLKIMFSYNNKELIINETVPNRFSPKSPDKAHLNLHINSLELGDSAVYFCASSQGGGNQPQHFGDGTRLSIL.

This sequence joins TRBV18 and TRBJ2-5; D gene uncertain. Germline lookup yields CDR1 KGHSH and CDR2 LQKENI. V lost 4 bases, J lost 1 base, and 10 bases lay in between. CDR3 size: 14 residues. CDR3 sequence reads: CASSLYHAQETQYF. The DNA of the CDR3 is TGTGCCAGCTCACTATATCATGCCCAAGAGACCCAGTACTTC.

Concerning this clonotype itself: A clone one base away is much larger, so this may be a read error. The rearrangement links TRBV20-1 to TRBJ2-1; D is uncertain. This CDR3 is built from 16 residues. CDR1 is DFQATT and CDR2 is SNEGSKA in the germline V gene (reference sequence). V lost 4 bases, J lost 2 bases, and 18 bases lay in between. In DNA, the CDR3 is TGCAGTGCTACCATCGGGTCCCGAAGGCCCTACAATGAGCAGTTCTTC. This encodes CSATIGSRRPYNEQFF.